What follows describes a single T cell receptor (beta chain). It has no known antigen specificity. It has no much larger one-base neighbor in the sample; base qualities were not kept. Another Seattle source contributed samples from volunteer blood donors who had recovered from COVID-19. The collaborating institutions used their own protocols to collect whole blood in K2EDTA tubes. For TCRbeta analysis, collaborators shipped samples as frozen whole blood, isolated PBMCs, or DNA extracted from either of those sample types. CDR1 and CDR2 are read off the germline V gene as MNHEY and SVGAGI. Unmatched junction bases come to 8, with V trimmed by 5 bases and J by 14 bases. From the cysteine through the phenylalanine, the CDR3 covers 14 amino acids. Only the CDR3 part of the read is kept: 42 bases, read in frame from the first base. TCRbeta CDR3 regions were amplified from genomic DNA using the immunoSEQ Assay, a bias-controlled multiplex PCR. Per the original workflow: Within the assay, amplification of reference gene primers was used to estimate how many nucleated cells each sample contained. To quantify the absolute abundance of each unique TCRbeta CDR3 rearrangement, sequence reads were collapsed and filtered. For each sample, productive Simpson clonality was calculated as the square root of Simpson's diversity index across productive rearrangements. TCRdb limited this immuneACCESS table to in-frame rearrangements with V and J called. A share of clones is missing; checked studies link under half to unresolved V genes, and the rest is unexplained. V, J and clone size reflect that table, while D and trimming were determined from the DNA. The sample yields some 320,000 clones; approximately 90% were counted once. The ten largest clones capture 5.5% to 8% of the sample.

The sample originates from a study of blood T cell repertoires in COVID-19 (dated by TCRdb to the early 2020s). Describing the broader study: Samples from collaborators originated in the United States, Italy and Spain and spanned both the acute and convalescent phases of COVID-19. The prospective study material was composed of cDNA or gDNA derived from T cells, B-cell-depleted T cells, or PBMCs. Subjects who had been exposed to COVID-19, were actively infected with it, or had recovered from it provided the deeply sampled blood TCRbeta repertoires that made up the dataset. The repertoires were made available in a free public database intended to serve as a resource for research on the immune response to SARS-CoV-2. Samples were obtained from the ongoing ImmuneRACE study (first 160 participants) and from some 1,200 subjects provided by 6 global collaborators. Nearly every sample came with metadata listing a de-identified subject ID, COVID-19 status, age in years and sex. Where available, HLA class I and class II types were taken from metadata supplied by the sample provider and were not determined by assay-based typing. Study-wide findings and limitations: The quantity of clinical and demographic metadata differed by source and by participant and was supplied without curation.

The TCR sequence derives from a woman aged 30 to 39 who had recovered from COVID-19. The sample comprised peripheral blood. The chain uses TRBV6-5 and TRBJ2-1, and 14 bases in between align with TRBD2. The CDR3 region: CASSPTSGGAEEFF. The nucleotides are TGTGCCAGCAGTCCGACTAGCGGGGGGGCAGAGGAGTTCTTC.